Following are 11 T cell receptor beta chains from one sample sequenced in a study of OX40 agonist ivuxolimab in advanced cancers. The protocol was immunoSEQ multiplex PCR, while the TCRdb copy is restricted to in-frame clones and leaves out a portion. The sample has tens of thousands of clones; about nine tenths are singletons. This specimen was CD4+ or CD8+ T cells sorted from blood, taken in a trial of the OX40 agonist ivuxolimab. These receptors came from an adult with an advanced solid tumor such as melanoma, head and neck, liver or kidney cancer.

This sequence joins TRBV27 and TRBJ2-3, with 7 nucleotides matching TRBD2. This CDR3 is 17 amino acids long. Unmatched junction bases numbered 14, after V lost 5 bases and J lost 3 bases. CDR1 is MNHEY, CDR2 SMNVEV, per germline (reference sequence). CDR3 amino acids: CASSPNFAGDMTDTQYF. The CDR3 DNA is TGTGCCAGCAGTCCGAATTTTGCGGGAGATATGACAGATACGCAGTATTTT.

This clone was recorded once. This chain's CDR3 is CSVGGVAQFF. As DNA, the CDR3 is TGCAGCGTTGGGGGGGTGGCACAGTTCTTC. The gene calls are TRBV29-1 and TRBJ2-1; perhaps TRBD2 as D (6 bases). The germline CDR1 and CDR2 sequences are SQVTM and ANQGSEA. The V end lost 4 bases, the J end lost 13 bases, and 11 bases lay between the germline ends. The CDR3 length is 10 residues.

This clone came up a few times. V and J are TRBV15 and TRBJ1-1; D may be TRBD1 (5 bases). Germline V gene lookup returns CDR1 LNHNV and CDR2 YYDKDF (reference sequence). Trimming shortened V by 2 bases and J by 5 bases, and 15 bases separated the two germline ends. This CDR3 is 15 amino acids long. The CDR3 region is CATSRFGTPDTEAFF. CDR3 nucleotide sequence: TGTGCCACCAGCAGATTTGGGACTCCGGATACTGAAGCTTTCTTT.

This chain uses TRBV4-2 with TRBJ2-5; 8 bases are a match to TRBD2. Germline V gives CDR1 LGHNA, CDR2 YNFKEQ. Trimming cost V 0 bases and J 1 base; bases outside gene matches: 4. The CDR3 is made up of 16 amino acids. CDR3 sequence (DNA): TGTGCCAGCAGCCAAGAGCATAGCGGGGTCCAAGAGACCCAGTACTTC. Its translation is CASSQEHSGVQETQYF.

The chain links TRBV7-2 to TRBJ2-5; 11 positions match TRBD2. This CDR3 is 17 amino acids long. Trimming took 5 bases from V and 3 from J; bases not matched to a gene: 11. Germline V gene sequence: CDR1 SGHTA, CDR2 FQGNSA. In nucleotides, the CDR3 is TGTGCCAGCAGCCGTCAGGTAGCGGGAGGGCCGGAAGAGACCCAGTACTTC. Amino acid sequence: CASSRQVAGGPEETQYF.

The J gene is TRBJ2-2, the V gene TRBV11-2; no clear D. The CDR3 covers 13 residues. CDR1 SGHAT and CDR2 FQNNGV come from the germline V gene. Trimming left V 0 bases short and J 7 bases short, with 6 bases between. The CDR3 here is CASSLDHGGELFF. CDR3 DNA: TGTGCCAGCAGCTTAGATCATGGCGGGGAGCTGTTTTTT. Drawing the rest from reference TRBV11-2 and TRBJ2-2, the complete variable domain is EAGVAQSPRYKIIEKRQSVAFWCNPISGHATLYWYQQILGQGPKLLIQFQNNGVVDDSQLPKDRFSAERLKGVDSTLKIQPAKLEDSAVYLCASSLDHGGELFFGEGSRLTVL.

The chain employs TRBV5-4 and TRBJ1-2, with D unresolved. Germline assignment: CDR1 SGHNT and CDR2 YYREEE (reference sequence). The CDR3 consists of 15 residues. Between the trimmed V and J ends, which lost 1 base and 4 bases, there was a span of 14 bases. The chain's CDR3 is CASSLFQDLIYGYTF. The DNA of the CDR3 is TGTGCCAGCAGCTTGTTCCAGGACTTGATCTATGGCTACACCTTC.

The chain is built from TRBV28 and TRBJ1-5; D gene uncertain. V lost 4 bases and J lost 1, with 14 bases in between. This CDR3 has 16 amino acids. Germline CDR1 and CDR2: MDHEN and SYDVKM. CDR3 in amino acids: CASSSGDARSNQPQHF. In DNA form, the CDR3 reads TGTGCCAGCAGTTCCGGTGACGCCCGAAGCAATCAGCCCCAGCATTTT.

The chain recombines TRBV7-2 with TRBJ1-3, with D maybe TRBD1 (5 bases). This CDR3 is built from 14 residues. V lost 5 bases to trimming and J lost 2 bases, with 10 bases between them. Germline V lookup: CDR1 SGHTA, CDR2 FQGNSA. Here the CDR3 DNA reads TGTGCCAGCAGCCCAGAGACAGCTGGAAACACCATATATTTT. Amino acid sequence: CASSPETAGNTIYF.

As regards this clone: This sample includes further DNA sequences coding for the same CDR3. This sequence joins TRBV9 and TRBJ2-7; 7 bases agree with TRBD2. With 4 bases clipped from V and 3 bases from J, the junction kept 7 bases outside the gene matches. In germline, CDR1 is SGDLS, CDR2 YYNGEE. This CDR3 has 14 residues. The CDR3 loop is CASSPRGGNYEQYF. DNA for the CDR3: TGTGCCAGCAGCCCCCGGGGAGGGAACTACGAGCAGTACTTC. The entire variable domain, with the rest obtained from reference TRBV9 and TRBJ2-7, is as follows: DSGVTQTPKHLITATGQRVTLRCSPRSGDLSVYWYQQSLDQGLQFLIQYYNGEERAKGNILERFSAQQFPDLHSELNLSSLELGDSALYFCASSPRGGNYEQYFGPGTRLTVT.

The V gene is TRBV9, the J gene TRBJ2-7, with D uncertain. V was pared by 2 bases and J by 1 base, with 13 bases between. The germline CDR1 and CDR2 sequences are SGDLS and YYNGEE. The CDR3 extends over 15 amino acids. The CDR3 here is CASSVDAGQSYEQYF. CDR3 DNA: TGTGCCAGCAGCGTCGACGCCGGGCAATCCTACGAGCAGTACTTC. The complete variable domain, with remaining parts taken from reference TRBV9 and TRBJ2-7, reads DSGVTQTPKHLITATGQRVTLRCSPRSGDLSVYWYQQSLDQGLQFLIQYYNGEERAKGNILERFSAQQFPDLHSELNLSSLELGDSALYFCASSVDAGQSYEQYFGPGTRLTVT.